Shown below are 22 T cell receptor beta chains from a single sample sequenced in a study of graft-versus-host responses after intestinal transplantation. TCRdb's table, derived via immunoSEQ multiplex PCR, lists solely in-frame clones and lacks some. Of around 77,000 clones in the sample, 90% to 95% were seen once. These receptors have no identified antigens. The material sequenced was unstimulated CD8+ T cells sorted from spleen or lymph node cells, taken before intestinal transplant. Receptor source: a human donor who received an intestinal transplant.

CDR3 residues: CASSPEPGNSYEQYF. CDR3 sequence (DNA): TGTGCCAGCAGCCCCGAACCAGGGAACTCCTACGAGCAGTACTTC. This sequence joins TRBV7-6 and TRBJ2-7; D may be TRBD1 (5 bases). Per germline, CDR1 SGHVS and CDR2 FNYEAQ. CDR3 length: 15 amino acids. Trimming removed 5 bases at V and 0 bases at J, with 14 bases between. Based on the CDR3 plus reference TRBV7-6 and TRBJ2-7, the full variable domain is GAGVSQSPRYKVTKRGQDVALRCDPISGHVSLYWYRQALGQGPEFLTYFNYEAQQDKSGLPNDRFSAERPEGSISTLTIQRTEQRDSAMYRCASSPEPGNSYEQYFGPGTRLTVT.

V gene TRBV14 combines with J gene TRBJ1-2; 8 positions match TRBD1. CDR1 and CDR2 from the germline V gene are SGHDN and FVKESK. CDR3 length: 15 amino acids. Losses at the gene ends were 1 base for V and 8 bases for J; bases not matched to a gene: 9. CDR3 loop: CASSQGVTGVDGYTF. The CDR3 DNA sequence: TGTGCCAGCAGCCAAGGGGTGACAGGGGTCGACGGCTACACCTTC.

The V and J genes are TRBV29-1 and TRBJ2-6; D remains unclear. Germline-derived CDR1 and CDR2 are SQVTM and ANQGSEA. This CDR3 contains 16 residues. V was clipped by 0 bases and J by 0 bases, with 9 bases between them. The CDR3 region is CSVEDWADSGANVLTF. Written as DNA, the CDR3 is TGCAGCGTTGAAGATTGGGCCGACTCTGGGGCCAACGTCCTGACTTTC. The whole variable domain, remainder taken from reference TRBV29-1 and TRBJ2-6, is SAVISQKPSRDICQRGTSLTIQCQVDSQVTMMFWYRQQPGQSLTLIATANQGSEATYESGFVIDKFPISRPNLTFSTLTVSNMSPEDSSIYLCSVEDWADSGANVLTFGAGSRLTVL.

The chain uses TRBV19 and TRBJ2-7; TRBD1 agrees at 9 bases. This CDR3 is 16 amino acids long. V was pared by 5 bases and J by 1 base, with 9 bases of the junction left unmatched. Looked up from germline, CDR1 is LNHDA and CDR2 is SQIVND (reference sequence). CDR3 sequence reads: CASSVVGQGLSYEQYF. The DNA of the CDR3 is TGTGCCAGTAGTGTCGTGGGACAGGGCCTTTCCTACGAGCAGTACTTC.

The chain couples TRBV7-8 to TRBJ2-7; possibly TRBD1 or TRBD2 for D (6 bases each). This CDR3 contains 12 residues. V was trimmed by 11 bases and J by 3 bases, leaving 14 bases between them. The germline V gene has CDR1 SGHVS and CDR2 FQNEAQ. This CDR3 reads CAAGQGVYEQYF. In nucleotides, the CDR3 is TGTGCCGCGGGACAAGGGGTCTACGAGCAGTACTTC.

This chain uses TRBV27 with TRBJ2-5, with D perhaps matching TRBD2 (7 bases). V lost 2 bases and J lost 5, with 12 bases in between. The germline V gene has CDR1 MNHEY and CDR2 SMNVEV (reference sequence). The CDR3 has 14 residues. The CDR3 loop reads CASSLGGAGETQYF. The CDR3 DNA reads as TGTGCCAGCAGTTTAGGGGGGGCTGGTGAGACCCAGTACTTC.

V and J are TRBV27 and TRBJ2-5; 8 positions match TRBD2. The ends lost 3 bases at V and 5 bases at J; junction bases unmatched: 5. The germline V gene encodes CDR1 MNHEY and CDR2 SMNVEV (reference sequence). The CDR3 has 14 residues. The CDR3 region is CASSLVGGRETQYF. The CDR3 coding sequence is TGTGCCAGCAGTTTGGTTGGCGGGAGGGAGACCCAGTACTTC.

The V gene is TRBV10-1, the J gene TRBJ2-1; D might be TRBD1 (5 bases). Germline loops: CDR1 WNHNN, CDR2 SYGVQD (reference sequence). Trimming removed 10 bases at V and 12 bases at J, with 13 bases between. This CDR3 has 10 residues. The CDR3 coding sequence is TGCGCCACCTGGACATTTAGGCAGTTCTTC. Protein product: CATWTFRQFF.

DNA for the CDR3: TGCGCCAGCAGCCAAGGGACAAAGGTGGACTATGGCTACACCTTC. Protein: CASSQGTKVDYGYTF. The chain combines TRBV4-1 with TRBJ1-2; TRBD1 might be the D (5 bases). V lost 1 base and J 3 bases, leaving 12 bases between the germline ends. CDR3 length: 15 amino acids. Per germline, CDR1 MGHRA and CDR2 YSYEKL.

J is TRBJ2-6 and V is TRBV18; possibly TRBD2 for D (6 bases). This CDR3 has 16 amino acids. Germline V CDR1 and CDR2: KGHSH, LQKENI. Trimming stripped 6 bases from V and 1 base from J, with 13 bases between. CDR3 bases: TGTGCCAGCTCTGCGGGACCCTATTCTGGGGCCAACGTCCTGACTTTC. Residues: CASSAGPYSGANVLTF.

The CDR3 here is CAWGNGQYSNQPQHF. The CDR3 DNA follows: TGTGCCTGGGGGAACGGACAGTATAGCAATCAGCCCCAGCATTTT. The chain uses TRBV30 and TRBJ1-5, with D perhaps matching TRBD1 (6 bases). The CDR3 spans 15 residues. CDR1 and CDR2 from the germline V gene are GTSNPN and SVGIG (reference sequence). The V and J ends lost 5 bases and 0 bases respectively, with 14 bases between them.

The CDR3, as DNA: TGTGCCAGTAGTATATTTTCGGGCAGGCCCTCTGGGGCCAACGTCCTGACTTTC. It specifies CASSIFSGRPSGANVLTF. The chain combines TRBV19 with TRBJ2-6; D is unresolved. CDR1 is LNHDA and CDR2 is SQIVND in the germline V gene (reference sequence). The CDR3 extends over 18 amino acids. V dropped 2 bases and J dropped 0 bases, with 14 bases sitting between them.

The CDR3: CASSQVADTQYF. The CDR3 coding sequence is TGCGCCAGCAGCCAAGTCGCAGATACGCAGTATTTT. V is TRBV4-1 and J is TRBJ2-3; D gene uncertain. The germline CDR1 and CDR2 sequences are MGHRA and YSYEKL. CDR3 length: 12 residues. Trimming left V 1 base short and J 4 bases short, with 3 bases between.

This sequence joins TRBV27 and TRBJ1-6, with D perhaps matching TRBD1 (6 bases). With 2 bases removed from V and 7 bases from J, the gap between germline ends came to 12 bases. The CDR3 is 15 amino acids. In germline, CDR1 is MNHEY, CDR2 SMNVEV (reference sequence). Written as DNA, the CDR3 is TGTGCCAGCAGTTTAGTAGGGGGATCAAATTCACCCCTCCACTTT. Translated, it gives CASSLVGGSNSPLHF.

This chain links TRBV4-1 with TRBJ2-7; maybe TRBD1 (5 bases). The germline gives CDR1 MGHRA, CDR2 YSYEKL. This CDR3 region has 14 residues. V shed 2 bases and J shed 1 base, with 9 bases lying between them. CDR3 sequence: CASSQSRGSYEQYF. For the CDR3, the DNA is TGCGCCAGCAGCCAAAGTAGGGGATCCTACGAGCAGTACTTC.

V and J are TRBV7-6 and TRBJ1-1, with 7 nucleotides matching TRBD1. The CDR3 contains 14 residues. CDR1 SGHVS and CDR2 FNYEAQ come from the germline V gene. V trimming: 1 base; J trimming: 5 bases; junction bases outside the gene matches: 4. The CDR3 protein is CASSLGYRGTEAFF. CDR3 nucleotide sequence: TGTGCCAGCAGCTTAGGATACAGGGGAACTGAAGCTTTCTTT.

This clone has a single count. The conserved phenylalanine or tryptophan is not found at the CDR3 terminus, so this likely reflects a read error. The chain carries TRBV29-1 and TRBJ1-5; D gene uncertain. Trimming left V 4 bases short and J 4 bases short, with 8 bases between. This CDR3 has 12 amino acids. Germline-derived CDR1 and CDR2 are SQVTM and ANQGSEA. The CDR3 region is CSVATANQPQHS. The CDR3 DNA reads as TGCAGCGTTGCAACGGCTAATCAGCCCCAGCATTCT.

The CDR3 loop reads CASSSLAGGIGTNEQFF. The CDR3 DNA follows: TGTGCCAGCAGTTCACTAGCGGGAGGGATTGGGACCAATGAGCAGTTCTTC. The V and J genes are TRBV27 and TRBJ2-1; TRBD2 agrees at 13 bases. CDR3 length: 17 residues. Germline CDR1 reads MNHEY; CDR2 reads SMNVEV (reference sequence). Losses at the gene ends were 4 bases for V and 6 bases for J; bases not matched to a gene: 9.

The J gene is TRBJ2-7, the V gene TRBV19; D is ambiguous. The V gene lost 6 bases and the J gene lost 2 bases, with 14 bases spanning the gap. This CDR3 is 14 amino acids long. The V gene's germline CDR1 is LNHDA and CDR2 SQIVND (reference sequence). The CDR3 nucleotides read TGTGCCAGTAGACCCGGTGCCTGGACCTACGAGCAGTACTTC. Translation: CASRPGAWTYEQYF.

The V gene is TRBV12-5, the J gene TRBJ2-7; 7 bases are a match to TRBD2. V lost 0 bases and J lost 2; bases outside the gene matches: 4. CDR3 length equals 15 residues. Germline V gives CDR1 LGHNT, CDR2 FRNRAP. This CDR3 is CASGLVRGGTYEQYF. The CDR3 DNA sequence: TGTGCTAGTGGTTTGGTACGCGGGGGTACCTACGAGCAGTACTTC.

The chain is built from TRBV2 and TRBJ2-1; 7 bases match TRBD2. Losses at the gene ends were 8 bases for V and 5 bases for J; bases not matched to a gene: 6. Germline loops: CDR1 SNHLY, CDR2 FYNNEI. The CDR3 runs 13 residues. The chain's CDR3 is CASSDRGDNEQFF. CDR3 coding DNA: TGTGCCAGCTCAGACCGGGGGGACAATGAGCAGTTCTTC.

The V call is TRBV5-8, the J call TRBJ2-7; D ambiguous. Germline loops: CDR1 SGHTS, CDR2 YDEGEE. There are 15 residues in the CDR3. The ends were cut back, 1 base at V and 0 bases at J, with 11 bases in the middle. The CDR3 bases are TGTGCCAGCAGCTTGATAGGGTACAGCTCCTACGAGCAGTACTTC. Its protein is CASSLIGYSSYEQYF.